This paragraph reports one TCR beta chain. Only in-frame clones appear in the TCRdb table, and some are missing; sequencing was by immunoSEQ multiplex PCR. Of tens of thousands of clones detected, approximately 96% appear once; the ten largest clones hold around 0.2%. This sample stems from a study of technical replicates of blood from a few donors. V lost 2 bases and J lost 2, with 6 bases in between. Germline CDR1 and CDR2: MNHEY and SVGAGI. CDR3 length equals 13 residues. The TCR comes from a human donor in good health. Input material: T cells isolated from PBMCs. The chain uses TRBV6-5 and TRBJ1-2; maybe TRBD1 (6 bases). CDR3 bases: TGTGCCAGCAGTTACACAGGGAACTATGGCTACACCTTC. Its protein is CASSYTGNYGYTF.